These 30 T cell receptor beta chains were all obtained from the same sample, sequenced in a study of cytomegalovirus exposure and HLA in healthy donors. The primer mix had 60 Vbeta and 13 Jbeta primers. TCRdb's copy holds only in-frame clones and misses some; the assay was immunoSEQ multiplex PCR. Of about 170,000 clones listed, about four fifths are singletons. The source material was PBMCs. Every receptor here comes from a woman in her 50s in good health and CMV-seronegative.

This clone was counted only a few times. The chain couples TRBV7-2 to TRBJ1-5, with TRBD1 identical over 11 bases. Trimming at V came to 3 bases and at J to 6 bases, leaving 4 bases not matched to a gene. CDR3 length equals 15 residues. CDR1 and CDR2 (germline): SGHTA, FQGNSA. The DNA of the CDR3 is TGTGCCAGCAGCTTGGGACAGGGGGATGGTCAGCCCCAGCATTTT. It codes for CASSLGQGDGQPQHF.

V gene TRBV2 combines with J gene TRBJ2-2, with no clear D. CDR3 length: 14 amino acids. V was cut by 6 bases and J by 1 base, with 9 bases left in between. Germline loops: CDR1 SNHLY, CDR2 FYNNEI. CDR3 DNA sequence: TGTGCCAGCAGCAATGGGCAGAACACCGGGGAGCTGTTTTTT. Its protein product is CASSNGQNTGELFF.

The chain uses TRBV6-5 and TRBJ2-2, with TRBD1 matching over 7 bases. The CDR3 is made up of 15 amino acids. Per germline, CDR1 MNHEY and CDR2 SVGAGI. The V gene end was trimmed by 6 bases and the J gene end by 2 bases; junction bases not matched to a gene: 6. The CDR3, as DNA: TGTGCCAGCAGATGGGGACAGACTAACACCGGGGAGCTGTTTTTT. Translating it yields CASRWGQTNTGELFF.

This clone turned up a few times. The chain couples TRBV7-6 to TRBJ1-1; 7 bases line up with TRBD1. Germline V gives CDR1 SGHVS, CDR2 FNYEAQ. This CDR3 spans 14 amino acids. J was trimmed by 6 bases and V by 6 bases; bases with no gene match: 10. As DNA, the CDR3 is TGTGCCAGCAGTAGTTCCGGGACAGAGTCTGAAGCTTTCTTT. Its protein product is CASSSSGTESEAFF.

The genes are TRBV2 and TRBJ2-3, with 8 positions matching TRBD1. J gave up 4 bases and V 6 bases, and 6 bases lay outside the gene matches. CDR1 is SNHLY and CDR2 is FYNNEI in the germline V gene. This CDR3 region has 14 residues. The CDR3 spells CASSYTGGADTQYF. The DNA of the CDR3 is TGTGCCAGCAGCTATACAGGGGGAGCAGATACGCAGTATTTT. Filled out from reference TRBV2 and TRBJ2-3, the complete variable domain reads EPEVTQTPSHQVTQMGQEVILRCVPISNHLYFYWYRQILGQKVEFLVSFYNNEISEKSEIFDDQFSVERPDGSNFTLKIRSTKLEDSAMYFCASSYTGGADTQYFGPGTRLTVL.

The CDR3 region has the DNA TGTGCCAGCAGCCTTAATGACATGCAGGATGATTCACCCCTCCACTTT. Amino acids: CASSLNDMQDDSPLHF. The chain couples TRBV9 to TRBJ1-6; D remains ambiguous. This CDR3 spans 16 amino acids. Germline V CDR1 and CDR2: SGDLS, YYNGEE. V gave up 4 bases and J gave up 8 bases, with 19 bases separating them.

The rearrangement joins TRBV4-1 to TRBJ1-1; 9 bases agree with TRBD1. Germline V gene data show CDR1 as MGHRA and CDR2 as YSYEKL. The CDR3 has 20 amino acids. The V segment lost 0 bases and the J segment 0 bases; nucleotides outside the gene matches: 14. DNA of the CDR3: TGCGCCAGCAGCCAAGATTTGGACAGGGGTTTTGTGGGAATGAACACTGAAGCTTTCTTT. Translated, it gives CASSQDLDRGFVGMNTEAFF.

The V and J genes are TRBV20-1 and TRBJ2-7; D is ambiguous. The germline CDR1 and CDR2 sequences are DFQATT and SNEGSKA (reference sequence). Trimming took off 3 bases at V and 3 bases at J, with 6 bases between the two ends. CDR3 length: 11 amino acids. This CDR3 is CSASRSYEQYF. The CDR3 bases are TGCAGTGCTAGTCGCAGCTACGAGCAGTACTTC.

This chain uses TRBV29-1 with TRBJ1-5; TRBD1 is a possible D gene (5 bases). With 7 bases removed from V and 3 bases from J, the gap between germline ends came to 19 bases. Per germline, CDR1 SQVTM and CDR2 ANQGSEA. The CDR3 spans 15 residues. The CDR3 reads CSAGGSQASNQPQHF. CDR3 coding DNA: TGCAGCGCGGGGGGGTCACAGGCTTCCAATCAGCCCCAGCATTTT.

This chain links TRBV5-7 with TRBJ2-5; D perhaps matches TRBD2 (5 bases). TRBV5-7 is classed as an ORF, of uncertain function. The germline V and J ends were trimmed by 0 bases and 5 bases, with 8 bases remaining between them. CDR3 length: 13 residues. The CDR3 nucleotides are TGTGCCAGCAGCTTGGTTAGCGTGGAGACCCAGTACTTC. Its translation: CASSLVSVETQYF.

This chain connects TRBV10-3 to TRBJ1-3; D perhaps matches TRBD1 (6 bases). V was clipped by 3 bases and J by 1 base, with 7 bases between them. The CDR3 has 14 amino acids. The germline gives CDR1 ENHRY, CDR2 SYGVKD. CDR3 in amino acids: CAISEGGSGNTIYF. The CDR3 nucleotides are TGTGCCATCAGTGAAGGGGGATCTGGAAACACCATATATTTT.

The chain is built from TRBV6-5 and TRBJ1-5, with D maybe TRBD1 (6 bases). The V end lost 6 bases, the J end lost 0 bases, and 12 bases lay between the germline ends. This CDR3 region has 15 residues. The V gene's germline CDR1 is MNHEY and CDR2 SVGAGI. DNA of the CDR3: TGTGCCAGCAGCCCCGACAGGTCTAGCAATCAGCCCCAGCATTTT. This encodes CASSPDRSSNQPQHF.

CDR3 nucleotide sequence: TGTGCCAGCATTCGGGACACCGACTATGGCTACACCTTC. Translating it yields CASIRDTDYGYTF. The chain links TRBV6-1 to TRBJ1-2; D is possibly TRBD1 (6 bases). Germline CDR1 is MNHNS and CDR2 is SASEGT. This CDR3 spans 13 amino acids. V was shortened by 7 bases and J by 3 bases, with 12 bases between the two germline ends.

This clone was seen a few times. The chain combines TRBV4-3 with TRBJ1-3; tentatively, D is TRBD1 (6 bases). From germline, CDR1 is LGHNA and CDR2 YSLEER. The CDR3 is made up of 16 amino acids. V lost 1 base and J lost 0, with 10 bases in between. Here the CDR3 DNA reads TGCGCCAGCAGCCAAGGCAGGGGCCACTCTGGAAACACCATATATTTT. It is translated as CASSQGRGHSGNTIYF.

DNA of the CDR3: TGTGCCAGTAGTATAAATAAGAACACTGAAGCTTTCTTT. It is translated as CASSINKNTEAFF. The chain has TRBV19 and TRBJ1-1, with no clear D. V gave up 2 bases and J gave up 1 base, with 5 bases separating them. The CDR3 runs 13 residues. Germline V gives CDR1 LNHDA, CDR2 SQIVND (reference sequence). The full variable domain, its missing parts supplied by reference TRBV19 and TRBJ1-1, is DGGITQSPKYLFRKEGQNVTLSCEQNLNHDAMYWYRQDPGQGLRLIYYSQIVNDFQKGDIAEGYSVSREKKESFPLTVTSAQKNPTAFYLCASSINKNTEAFFGQGTRLTVV.

The V call is TRBV6-4, the J call TRBJ1-5; D not resolved. Looked up from germline, CDR1 is MRHNA and CDR2 is SNTAGT. V lost 6 bases and J lost 7, with 13 bases in between. The length of the CDR3 is 13 residues. CDR3 sequence: CASSRTAGQPQHF. CDR3 DNA: TGTGCCAGCAGCAGGACCGCGGGGCAGCCCCAGCATTTT.

The rearrangement uses TRBV25-1 and TRBJ1-3; the D is unclear. With 4 bases removed from V and 0 bases from J, the gap between germline ends came to 7 bases. This CDR3 has 14 amino acids. Germline values: CDR1 MGHDK, CDR2 SYGVNS. The CDR3 loop is CASSAWSSGNTIYF. CDR3 coding DNA: TGTGCCAGCAGTGCATGGAGCTCTGGAAACACCATATATTTT.

This chain joins TRBV7-2 and TRBJ2-5; D may be TRBD2 (5 bases). CDR1 is SGHTA and CDR2 is FQGNSA in the germline V gene. This CDR3 region has 15 residues. Trimming pared 3 bases from V and 4 bases from J, leaving 15 bases between. The CDR3 coding sequence is TGTGCCAGCAGCTTGTTACGGGCGGGCCGAGAGACCCAGTACTTC. Translation gives CASSLLRAGRETQYF. Complete variable domain (other parts from reference TRBV7-2 and TRBJ2-5): GAGVSQSPSNKVTEKGKDVELRCDPISGHTALYWYRQSLGQGLEFLIYFQGNSAPDKSGLPSDRFSAERTGGSVSTLTIQRTQQEDSAVYLCASSLLRAGRETQYFGPGTRLLVL.

The count of this clone is one. This sequence joins TRBV2 and TRBJ2-2; 7 bases line up with TRBD2. Unmatched junction bases numbered 6, after V lost 8 bases and J lost 0 bases. This CDR3 contains 15 residues. Germline assignment: CDR1 SNHLY and CDR2 FYNNEI. This CDR3 reads CASLAGLANTGELFF. The CDR3 region has the DNA TGTGCCAGCTTAGCGGGTCTTGCGAACACCGGGGAGCTGTTTTTT.

The CDR3 DNA follows: TGTGCCAGCAGCTTAGGAGTGGAGGCCGCGGGGGGGATCGCTTTCTTT. The encoded protein is CASSLGVEAAGGIAFF. The rearrangement uses TRBV7-2 and TRBJ1-1, with D tentatively TRBD1 (5 bases). The V end was cut by 1 base, the J end by 11 bases, with 23 bases between. In germline, CDR1 is SGHTA, CDR2 FQGNSA. The CDR3 extends over 16 amino acids.

This clone was seen more than once but under ten times. This chain connects TRBV9 to TRBJ2-2; D might be TRBD1 (6 bases). V was shortened by 0 bases and J by 6 bases, with 9 bases between the two germline ends. Per germline, CDR1 SGDLS and CDR2 YYNGEE. The CDR3 runs 14 residues. The CDR3 loop is CASSVDRAAGELFF. The CDR3 region has the DNA TGTGCCAGCAGCGTAGACAGGGCCGCCGGGGAGCTGTTTTTT.

The chain carries TRBV2 and TRBJ2-6; D is perhaps TRBD2 (6 bases). The CDR3 has 14 residues. Trimming stripped 5 bases from V and 5 bases from J, with 10 bases between. CDR1 SNHLY and CDR2 FYNNEI come from the germline V gene. The CDR3 nucleotides are TGTGCCAGCAGTCTCGGCGGGAGGGCCAACGTCCTGACTTTC. It encodes CASSLGGRANVLTF.

This rearrangement joins TRBV7-9 to TRBJ2-1, with D tentatively TRBD1 (5 bases). The CDR3 sequence is 19 residues long. Trimming shortened V by 4 bases and J by 0 bases, and 22 bases separated the two germline ends. Germline CDR1 is SEHNR and CDR2 is FQNEAQ (reference sequence). The CDR3, as DNA: TGTGCCAGCAGCTGGGGCCCTACAGCGTACGGAAGCTCCTACAATGAGCAGTTCTTC. Protein: CASSWGPTAYGSSYNEQFF.

The J gene is TRBJ1-3, the V gene TRBV27, with D hard to call. The germline V gene has CDR1 MNHEY and CDR2 SMNVEV (reference sequence). The CDR3 runs to 13 residues. The V gene lost 6 bases and the J gene lost 4 bases, with 10 bases spanning the gap. The CDR3 nucleotides are TGTGCCAGCAGGTCTTTTGTGGGAAACACCATATATTTT. Translated: CASRSFVGNTIYF.

There are a few counts of this clone. This rearrangement joins TRBV28 to TRBJ1-3; D is undetermined. CDR3 size: 14 residues. V lost 6 bases to trimming and J lost 0 bases, with 9 bases between them. Germline CDR1 and CDR2: MDHEN and SYDVKM. CDR3 residues: CASSSVFSGNTIYF. CDR3 nucleotide sequence: TGTGCCAGCAGCTCTGTTTTCTCTGGAAACACCATATATTTT.

This rearrangement joins TRBV30 to TRBJ1-6; TRBD1 might be the D (5 bases). Germline CDR1 reads GTSNPN; CDR2 reads SVGIG (reference sequence). V dropped 3 bases and J dropped 7 bases, with 22 bases sitting between them. This CDR3 has 17 amino acids. The DNA for the CDR3 is TGTGCCTGGAGCGCCGGGGATAGATGGGGGGAGAATTCACCCCTCCACTTT. This encodes CAWSAGDRWGENSPLHF.

This clone was counted a few times. This chain links TRBV5-4 with TRBJ2-7, with 9 bases lining up with TRBD1. Looked up from germline, CDR1 is SGHNT and CDR2 is YYREEE (reference sequence). CDR3 size: 14 residues. Trimming at V came to 4 bases and at J to 5 bases, leaving 7 bases not matched to a gene. The CDR3, as DNA: TGTGCCAGCAGCCTCCGGACAGGGGTGAACGAGCAGTACTTC. Amino acids: CASSLRTGVNEQYF.

This clone was found a few times. The chain employs TRBV28 and TRBJ1-3; 8 positions agree with TRBD1. The ends lost 5 bases at V and 3 bases at J; junction bases unmatched: 12. Germline V lookup: CDR1 MDHEN, CDR2 SYDVKM. The CDR3 is 17 amino acids. The CDR3 is CASSTTWDRRFGNTIYF. CDR3 bases: TGTGCCAGCAGTACTACCTGGGACAGGCGCTTTGGAAACACCATATATTTT.

The gene calls are TRBV7-6 and TRBJ2-3, with a possible D match to TRBD2 (5 bases). CDR1 and CDR2 (germline): SGHVS, FNYEAQ. The CDR3 spans 18 residues. With 3 bases removed from V and 5 bases from J, the gap between germline ends came to 24 bases. The chain's CDR3 is CASSLGLPRGGPEDTQYF. The DNA for the CDR3 is TGTGCCAGCAGCTTGGGCCTCCCTCGGGGTGGCCCTGAAGATACGCAGTATTTT.

The chain combines TRBV5-8 with TRBJ1-1; 10 bases match TRBD1. The V gene end was trimmed by 4 bases and the J gene end by 1 base; junction bases not matched to a gene: 4. The germline V gene has CDR1 SGHTS and CDR2 YDEGEE. The CDR3 totals 15 residues. CDR3 DNA: TGTGCCAGCAGCCTACGACAGGGGGCGAACACTGAAGCTTTCTTT. It specifies CASSLRQGANTEAFF.